The 31 T cell receptor beta chains in this list originate from one sample, sequenced in a study of blood T cell repertoires in COVID-19. TCRdb keeps only in-frame clones here, not all; method: immunoSEQ multiplex PCR. The sample records roughly 180,000 clones, about 80% being singletons. What was sequenced was peripheral blood. The receptors derive from a woman aged 50 to 60 with active or convalescent COVID-19.

This clone was seen more than once but under ten times. The chain links TRBV19 to TRBJ1-5, with TRBD1 identical over 10 bases. V lost 7 bases, J lost 0 bases, and 12 bases stayed unmatched. CDR1 is LNHDA and CDR2 is SQIVND in the germline V gene (reference sequence). This CDR3 contains 18 residues. DNA for the CDR3: TGTGCCAGTACCCCTCGACAGGGGGCTGTTAATAGCAATCAGCCCCAGCATTTT. Translated, it gives CASTPRQGAVNSNQPQHF.

This clone appeared once. The chain uses TRBV5-6 and TRBJ2-1; 7 positions agree with TRBD2. V lost 4 bases, J lost 6 bases, and 10 bases stayed unmatched. CDR1 SGHDT and CDR2 YYEEEE come from the germline V gene. CDR3 size: 15 residues. CDR3 protein: CASSPPGGGTNEQFF. The CDR3 DNA sequence: TGTGCCAGCAGCCCCCCGGGGGGTGGGACCAATGAGCAGTTCTTC.

The rearrangement links TRBV7-2 to TRBJ2-3; D is undetermined. The length of the CDR3 is 18 residues. Per germline, CDR1 SGHTA and CDR2 FQGNSA. Trimming removed 2 bases at V and 0 bases at J, with 18 bases between. Written as DNA, the CDR3 is TGTGCCAGCAGCTTATTGGGTGCGCGCGGTCGTAGCACAGATACGCAGTATTTT. The encoded protein is CASSLLGARGRSTDTQYF. The complete variable domain, with remaining parts taken from reference TRBV7-2 and TRBJ2-3, reads GAGVSQSPSNKVTEKGKDVELRCDPISGHTALYWYRQSLGQGLEFLIYFQGNSAPDKSGLPSDRFSAERTGGSVSTLTIQRTQQEDSAVYLCASSLLGARGRSTDTQYFGPGTRLTVL.

This chain joins TRBV19 and TRBJ1-2; unclear D gene. The CDR3 length is 12 residues. Trimming took 6 bases from V and 3 from J, leaving 8 bases between them. Germline lookup yields CDR1 LNHDA and CDR2 SQIVND (reference sequence). The CDR3 sequence is CASSPVDYGYTF. The CDR3 DNA follows: TGTGCCAGTAGCCCAGTCGACTATGGCTACACCTTC.

The chain combines TRBV4-3 with TRBJ1-5; perhaps TRBD1 as D (5 bases). V dropped 2 bases and J dropped 5 bases, with 7 bases sitting between them. The CDR3 extends over 13 amino acids. Germline CDR1 and CDR2: LGHNA and YSLEER. CDR3 in amino acids: CASSQSRDQPQHF. CDR3 coding DNA: TGCGCCAGCAGCCAAAGCAGGGATCAGCCCCAGCATTTT.

This chain links TRBV30 with TRBJ1-6; TRBD1 agrees at 9 bases. There are 15 residues in the CDR3. J gave up 11 bases and V 4 bases, and 12 bases lay outside the gene matches. Germline CDR1 reads GTSNPN; CDR2 reads SVGIG (reference sequence). The CDR3 loop is CAWTNRGRELTPLHF. CDR3 DNA sequence: TGTGCCTGGACAAACAGGGGGCGCGAACTTACACCCCTCCACTTT.

The chain recombines TRBV11-2 with TRBJ1-2; 7 bases line up with TRBD1. V shed 5 bases and J 3 bases; nucleotides not matched to a gene: 9. The CDR3 length is 15 residues. CDR1 and CDR2 from the germline V gene are SGHAT and FQNNGV. The CDR3 nucleotides read TGTGCCAGCAGCCCTGGTAGGGGGCCTCACTATGGCTACACCTTC. It encodes CASSPGRGPHYGYTF.

V and J are TRBV11-3 and TRBJ2-2; D possibly corresponds to TRBD1 (5 bases). Trimming left V 1 base short and J 5 bases short, with 8 bases between. Germline V lookup: CDR1 SGHNT, CDR2 YENEEA. The CDR3 runs 14 residues. CDR3 in amino acids: CASSLVRGTGELFF. CDR3 sequence (DNA): TGTGCCAGCAGCTTAGTTAGGGGAACCGGGGAGCTGTTTTTT.

The genes are TRBV5-1 and TRBJ2-1, with D unresolved. This CDR3 has 15 residues. V lost 0 bases and J 3 bases, leaving 10 bases between the germline ends. Germline assignment: CDR1 SGHRS and CDR2 YFSETQ. DNA for the CDR3: TGCGCCAGCAGCTTGGCCCCAGGCAGCTACAATGAGCAGTTCTTC. Amino acids: CASSLAPGSYNEQFF.

The chain is built from TRBV30 and TRBJ2-3; 9 bases map to TRBD2. Per the germline V gene, CDR1 is GTSNPN and CDR2 is SVGIG (reference sequence). V was pared by 2 bases and J by 2 bases, with 8 bases of the junction left unmatched. This CDR3 region has 16 residues. The CDR3 bases are TGTGCCTGGAGTTGGGGGCTAGCGGGGAACACAGATACGCAGTATTTT. It encodes CAWSWGLAGNTDTQYF.

V is TRBV28 and J is TRBJ1-1; 11 bases agree with TRBD1. V lost 7 bases and J lost 10; bases outside the gene matches: 11. Germline V CDR1 and CDR2: MDHEN, SYDVKM. This CDR3 spans 14 amino acids. The CDR3 spells CASKPGTGGQVAFF. In DNA form, the CDR3 reads TGTGCCAGCAAACCTGGGACAGGGGGACAAGTAGCTTTCTTT.

This rearrangement joins TRBV24-1 to TRBJ2-1, with a tentative D call TRBD1 (6 bases). The CDR3 consists of 21 residues. Germline CDR1 KGHDR, CDR2 SFDVKD. Trimming shortened V by 3 bases and J by 6 bases, and 32 bases separated the two germline ends. The CDR3 loop is CATSDPPPGQKVHPYGNEQFF. CDR3 nucleotide sequence: TGTGCCACCAGTGATCCCCCCCCCGGACAGAAGGTCCACCCGTATGGCAATGAGCAGTTCTTC.

The chain uses TRBV19 and TRBJ2-7; 8 nucleotides match TRBD1. Germline assignment: CDR1 LNHDA and CDR2 SQIVND (reference sequence). After removal of 5 bases from V and 5 bases from J, the junction contained 17 bases not matched to a gene. The CDR3 is 17 residues long. DNA for the CDR3: TGTGCCAGTAGTGTATGGGGGACAGGCCCGACGGGAAACGAGCAGTACTTC. Translation gives CASSVWGTGPTGNEQYF.

This chain links TRBV27 with TRBJ1-1, with 7 nucleotides matching TRBD1. Per the germline V gene, CDR1 is MNHEY and CDR2 is SMNVEV (reference sequence). V lost 5 bases to trimming and J lost 2 bases; unmatched junction nucleotides: 14. This CDR3 contains 17 residues. CDR3 sequence (DNA): TGTGCCAGCAGTCCGGGCGGAGGGGGCGCAGGTAACACTGAAGCTTTCTTT. Its protein is CASSPGGGGAGNTEAFF.

This sequence joins TRBV29-1 and TRBJ2-5; D perhaps matches TRBD2 (6 bases). Germline CDR1 SQVTM, CDR2 ANQGSEA. V lost 7 bases to trimming and J lost 1 base, with 13 bases between them. This CDR3 is 13 amino acids long. The CDR3 DNA reads as TGCAGCGCCGGGGGAGGTGCCCAAGAGACCCAGTACTTC. Encoded protein: CSAGGGAQETQYF.

The rearrangement links TRBV25-1 to TRBJ1-5; 7 bases agree with TRBD1. The J segment lost 1 base and the V segment lost 5 bases, leaving 5 bases of the junction unmatched. Per the germline V gene, CDR1 is MGHDK and CDR2 is SYGVNS. The CDR3 length is 15 residues. This CDR3 reads CASSPTGASNQPQHF. The CDR3 DNA sequence: TGTGCCAGCAGTCCCACAGGGGCGAGCAATCAGCCCCAGCATTTT.

The rearrangement uses TRBV20-1 and TRBJ2-5; D is unclear. The CDR3 extends over 11 amino acids. Germline CDR1 and CDR2: DFQATT and SNEGSKA (reference sequence). V lost 3 bases, J lost 5 bases, and 7 bases lay in between. CDR3 region: CSASSPETQYF. The DNA for the CDR3 is TGCAGTGCTAGTAGCCCCGAGACCCAGTACTTC.

This clone was detected once. The V and J genes are TRBV27 and TRBJ2-1; TRBD2 matches at 12 bases. V was pared by 6 bases and J by 8 bases, with 14 bases of the junction left unmatched. There are 17 residues in the CDR3. Germline assignment: CDR1 MNHEY and CDR2 SMNVEV (reference sequence). CDR3 loop: CASSRGTSGSRVDEQFF. The CDR3 DNA follows: TGTGCCAGCAGCCGCGGGACTAGCGGGTCGCGGGTGGATGAGCAGTTCTTC.

The chain carries TRBV6-6 and TRBJ1-3; D is possibly TRBD1 (6 bases). Germline CDR1 reads MNHNY; CDR2 reads SVGAGI (reference sequence). The CDR3 is 15 residues long. V lost 4 bases to trimming and J lost 1 base, with 11 bases between them. The CDR3 coding sequence is TGTGCCAGCAGTTCCCTACAGGGATCTGGAAACACCATATATTTT. As protein: CASSSLQGSGNTIYF.

This chain connects TRBV7-8 to TRBJ2-5; 12 bases match TRBD2. This CDR3 region has 17 residues. Germline lookup yields CDR1 SGHVS and CDR2 FQNEAQ. V lost 4 bases and J lost 4; bases outside the gene matches: 10. DNA of the CDR3: TGTGCCAGCAGCTCGACTAGCGGGAGTTCAGGCGGAGAGACCCAGTACTTC. Protein product: CASSSTSGSSGGETQYF.

The CDR3 nucleotides read TGTGCCAGCAGCCCCACCTTGCCGGACAGCTACGAGCAGTACTTC. Its translation: CASSPTLPDSYEQYF. V is TRBV27 and J is TRBJ2-7, with D tentatively TRBD1 (6 bases). The CDR3 loop spans 15 amino acids. Germline V gene sequence: CDR1 MNHEY, CDR2 SMNVEV (reference sequence). V dropped 6 bases and J dropped 3 bases, with 18 bases sitting between them.

The chain carries TRBV18 and TRBJ2-7; 8 positions match TRBD1. Losses at the gene ends were 3 bases for V and 7 bases for J; bases not matched to a gene: 2. Germline V gives CDR1 KGHSH, CDR2 LQKENI. This CDR3 is built from 12 residues. The CDR3, as DNA: TGTGCCAGCTCACCCACAGGGGGAGAGCAGTACTTC. Its protein product is CASSPTGGEQYF. Full variable domain (missing parts from reference TRBV18 and TRBJ2-7): NAGVMQNPRHLVRRRGQEARLRCSPMKGHSHVYWYRQLPEEGLKFMVYLQKENIIDESGMPKERFSAEFPKEGPSILRIQQVVRGDSAAYFCASSPTGGEQYFGPGTRLTVT.

The CDR3 region has the DNA TGCGCCAGCAGCGCCGATGGGGGCGCAGACACTGAAGCTTTCTTT. Amino acids: CASSADGGADTEAFF. The genes are TRBV5-1 and TRBJ1-1, with a tentative D call TRBD1 (6 bases). This CDR3 is 15 amino acids long. Trimming left V 4 bases short and J 3 bases short, with 16 bases between. Germline V gives CDR1 SGHRS, CDR2 YFSETQ.

This chain joins TRBV6-2 or TRBV6-3 and TRBJ1-1, with D perhaps matching TRBD1 (5 bases). V dropped 5 bases and J dropped 3 bases, with 16 bases sitting between them. The length of the CDR3 is 15 residues. Germline assignment: CDR1 MNHEY and CDR2 SVGEGT. In DNA, the CDR3 is TGTGCCAGCAGTGATCGGGGGGGAGCCTACACTGAAGCTTTCTTT. It encodes CASSDRGGAYTEAFF.

The genes are TRBV6-2 or TRBV6-3 and TRBJ1-2, with D tentatively TRBD1 (5 bases). This CDR3 contains 15 residues. The germline V and J ends were trimmed by 6 bases and 7 bases, with 21 bases remaining between them. Germline V gene sequence: CDR1 MNHEY, CDR2 SVGEGT. The CDR3 DNA sequence: TGTGCCAGCAGCCCTCGGGGAGGGGCCCTCGTTGGCTACACCTTC. Protein sequence: CASSPRGGALVGYTF.

Notes on this clone: Other nucleotide sequences in the sample specify the same CDR3. The chain carries TRBV6-5 and TRBJ1-1, with TRBD1 identical over 7 bases. CDR3 length: 15 residues. Trimming removed 5 bases from V and 1 base from J; junction bases left unmatched: 7. Germline CDR1 and CDR2: MNHEY and SVGAGI. CDR3 region: CASSPRQGRNTEAFF. CDR3 DNA sequence: TGTGCCAGCAGTCCTCGACAGGGTCGGAACACTGAAGCTTTCTTT.

The chain is built from TRBV5-1 and TRBJ1-1, with TRBD1 as a possible D gene (5 bases). The CDR3 covers 17 residues. Germline assignment: CDR1 SGHRS and CDR2 YFSETQ. Trimming removed 0 bases at V and 1 base at J, with 16 bases between. CDR3 sequence (DNA): TGCGCCAGCAGCTTGGGAGGAAACTTGGGGGGGAACACTGAAGCTTTCTTT. Amino acids: CASSLGGNLGGNTEAFF.

J is TRBJ1-5 and V is TRBV4-3; TRBD1 is a possible D gene (5 bases). V lost 2 bases and J 3 bases, leaving 11 bases between the germline ends. This CDR3 is built from 15 residues. Germline V CDR1 and CDR2: LGHNA, YSLEER. CDR3 sequence reads: CASSQPGTPNQPQHF. The CDR3 DNA follows: TGCGCCAGCAGCCAACCTGGGACTCCCAATCAGCCCCAGCATTTT.

The rearrangement joins TRBV7-2 to TRBJ1-1; D may be TRBD1 (5 bases). Germline CDR1 reads SGHTA; CDR2 reads FQGNSA. V lost 4 bases and J 13 bases, leaving 13 bases between the germline ends. There are 11 residues in the CDR3. The CDR3 sequence is CASSSQVNVFF. The CDR3 coding sequence is TGTGCCAGCAGCTCACAGGTGAATGTTTTCTTT.

This clone showed up just a few times. V gene TRBV11-3 combines with J gene TRBJ2-3; D is uncertain. CDR3 length: 12 amino acids. Germline CDR1 is SGHNT and CDR2 is YENEEA. V gave up 2 bases and J gave up 3 bases, with 3 bases separating them. The CDR3: CASSLTTDTQYF. CDR3 DNA sequence: TGTGCCAGCAGCTTAACTACAGATACGCAGTATTTT.

The V call is TRBV5-6, the J call TRBJ2-1; 8 nucleotides agree with TRBD2. The CDR3 sequence is 12 residues long. The germline V gene has CDR1 SGHDT and CDR2 YYEEEE. The V segment lost 2 bases and the J segment 14 bases; nucleotides outside the gene matches: 6. For the CDR3, the DNA is TGTGCCAGCAGCTTCGTTAGCGGGATGGAGTTCTTC. It yields the protein CASSFVSGMEFF. Looking up the rest from reference TRBV5-6 and TRBJ2-1 gives the full variable domain: DAGVTQSPTHLIKTRGQQVTLRCSPKSGHDTVSWYQQALGQGPQFIFQYYEEEERQRGNFPDRFSGHQFPNYSSELNVNALLLGDSALYLCASSFVSGMEFFGPGTRLTVL.